This TCR beta chain stems from a study of identical twins. TCRdb reanalysed the 5' RACE reads using MiXCR and keeps one entry per CDR3 protein. This sample has 450,000 to 500,000 distinct CDR3 sequences; roughly an eighth occur once, and the top ten carry about 0.97%. This clonotype was seen only a few times. V was trimmed by 0 bases and J by 6 bases, leaving 14 bases between them. CDR3 length: 15 residues. Germline V gene sequence: CDR1 SGHRS, CDR2 YFSETQ. The same specimen was also included in a second study, on yellow fever vaccine responses in identical twins.

The TCR sequence derives from a woman younger than 35 in good health. The sequencing sample was made of CD4+ T cells sorted from blood. The V call is TRBV5-1, the J call TRBJ2-3; maybe TRBD2 (6 bases). The CDR3 is CASSLVWGVEDTQYF. The DNA for the CDR3 is TGCGCCAGCAGCTTGGTCTGGGGGGTTGAGGATACGCAGTATTTT.